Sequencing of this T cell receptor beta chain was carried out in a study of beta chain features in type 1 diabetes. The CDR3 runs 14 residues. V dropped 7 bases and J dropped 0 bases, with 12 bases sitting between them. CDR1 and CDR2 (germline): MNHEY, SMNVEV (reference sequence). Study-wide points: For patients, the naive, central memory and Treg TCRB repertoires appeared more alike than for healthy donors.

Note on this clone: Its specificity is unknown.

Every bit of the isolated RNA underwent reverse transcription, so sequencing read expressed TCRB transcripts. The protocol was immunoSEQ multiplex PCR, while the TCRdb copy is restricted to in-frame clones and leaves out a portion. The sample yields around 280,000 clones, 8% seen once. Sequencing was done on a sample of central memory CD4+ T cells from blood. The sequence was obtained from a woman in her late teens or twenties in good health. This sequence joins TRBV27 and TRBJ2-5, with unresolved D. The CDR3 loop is CASTITHYQETQYF. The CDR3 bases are TGTGCCAGCACCATAACTCATTACCAAGAGACCCAGTACTTC.